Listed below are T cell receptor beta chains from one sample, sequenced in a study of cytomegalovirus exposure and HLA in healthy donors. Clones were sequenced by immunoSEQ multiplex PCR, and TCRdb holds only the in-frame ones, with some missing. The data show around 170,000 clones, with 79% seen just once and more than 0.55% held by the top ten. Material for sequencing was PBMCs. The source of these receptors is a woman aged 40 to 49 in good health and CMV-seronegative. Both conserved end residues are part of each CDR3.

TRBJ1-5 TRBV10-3 CAISEEFAANQPQHF
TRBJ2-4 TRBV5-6 CASSLQGLAGKNIQYF
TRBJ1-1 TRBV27 CASSLARGQKAFF
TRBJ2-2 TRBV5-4 CASSLPRVGSGELFF
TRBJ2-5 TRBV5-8 CASLGRAPVGETQYF
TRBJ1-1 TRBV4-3 CASSQPSGTGGKVFF
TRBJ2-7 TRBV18 CASSPRDYEQYF
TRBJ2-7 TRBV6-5 CASSHGGSLEYF
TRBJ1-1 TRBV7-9 CASSLIWNTEAFF
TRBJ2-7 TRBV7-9 CASSPETDRYEQYF
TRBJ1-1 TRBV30 CAWSVGGNTEAFF
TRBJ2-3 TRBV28 CASSFLALAGFTDTQYF
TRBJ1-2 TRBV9 CASSVGYKQGNYGYTF